The 13 T cell receptor beta chains reported below all come from one sample, sequenced in a study of OX40 agonist ivuxolimab in advanced cancers. The repertoire was sequenced with immunoSEQ multiplex PCR; TCRdb's copy has only in-frame clones and lacks some. The sample includes 70,000 or so clones, about 86% seen only once; the top ten take approximately 2.1%. Sequenced material: CD4+ or CD8+ T cells sorted from blood, taken in a trial of the OX40 agonist ivuxolimab. The receptors here all came from an adult with an advanced solid tumor such as melanoma, head and neck, liver or kidney cancer.

This clone was observed a few times. V gene TRBV2 combines with J gene TRBJ2-7, with 9 bases lining up with TRBD1. There are 13 residues in the CDR3. Losses at the gene ends were 8 bases for V and 4 bases for J; bases not matched to a gene: 6. Germline V gives CDR1 SNHLY, CDR2 FYNNEI. The CDR3 loop reads CASQGTGQYEQYF. In DNA, the CDR3 is TGTGCCAGCCAGGGGACAGGGCAATACGAGCAGTACTTC.

This rearrangement joins TRBV18 to TRBJ1-5; D remains ambiguous. Germline V CDR1 and CDR2: KGHSH, LQKENI. The CDR3 loop spans 15 amino acids. The V end lost 2 bases, the J end lost 1 base, and 9 bases lay between the germline ends. The CDR3 loop reads CASSPTRTSNQPQHF. In DNA, the CDR3 is TGTGCCAGCTCACCAACGAGGACGAGCAATCAGCCCCAGCATTTT.

Comment on this clone: The same CDR3 also results from other DNA sequences found in this sample. The V call is TRBV20-1, the J call TRBJ2-1; D is unresolved. The CDR3 length is 11 residues. CDR1 and CDR2 (germline): DFQATT, SNEGSKA (reference sequence). V shed 3 bases and J shed 1 base, with 1 base lying between them. The CDR3 loop is CSARSYNEQFF. CDR3 bases: TGCAGTGCTAGGTCCTACAATGAGCAGTTCTTC.

As concerns this clone: Compared with germline, one end of the junction differs, possibly owing to a read error. The V call is TRBV19, the J call TRBJ2-7, with D possibly TRBD1 on 5 matching bases. CDR1 and CDR2 from the germline V gene are LNHDA and SQIVND (reference sequence). The CDR3 covers 13 residues. The CDR3 coding sequence is TGTGCCGGTAGTACGACAGTCACCTACGAGCAGTACTTC. The encoded protein is CAGSTTVTYEQYF.

The CDR3 spells CASSYLTSGGTGSRETQYF. CDR3 nucleotide sequence: TGTGCCAGTAGTTATTTGACTAGCGGGGGCACTGGAAGTCGAGAGACCCAGTACTTC. This chain uses TRBV19 with TRBJ2-5, with 12 bases fitting TRBD2. Germline values: CDR1 LNHDA, CDR2 SQIVND (reference sequence). The CDR3 is 19 residues long. With V trimmed by 5 bases and J by 4 bases, 17 bases remained unmatched. The full variable domain, with the rest looked up from reference TRBV19 and TRBJ2-5, is DGGITQSPKYLFRKEGQNVTLSCEQNLNHDAMYWYRQDPGQGLRLIYYSQIVNDFQKGDIAEGYSVSREKKESFPLTVTSAQKNPTAFYLCASSYLTSGGTGSRETQYFGPGTRLLVL.

V usage is TRBV4-2 and J usage is TRBJ2-2; TRBD1 or TRBD2 may be the D gene (5 bases each). This CDR3 is 17 amino acids long. The V and J ends lost 4 bases and 0 bases respectively, with 15 bases between them. CDR1 and CDR2 (germline): LGHNA, YNFKEQ. The CDR3 region has the DNA TGTGCCAGCAGCCGTAGCCTCCAGGGAGCGAACACCGGGGAGCTGTTTTTT. Its protein is CASSRSLQGANTGELFF.

V and J are TRBV15 and TRBJ2-5; D remains ambiguous. Germline lookup yields CDR1 LNHNV and CDR2 YYDKDF (reference sequence). The CDR3 has 12 amino acids. The V and J ends lost 0 bases and 5 bases respectively, with 4 bases between them. CDR3 in amino acids: CATSRDVETQYF. Written as DNA, the CDR3 is TGTGCCACCAGCAGAGATGTGGAGACCCAGTACTTC.

This clone has a single count. The genes are TRBV19 and TRBJ2-4, with TRBD2 matching over 10 bases. The germline V gene encodes CDR1 LNHDA and CDR2 SQIVND (reference sequence). The V and J ends lost 5 bases and 6 bases, in that order; junction bases with no gene match: 1. CDR3 length: 13 residues. The CDR3 region has the DNA TGTGCCAGTAGTGCTAGCGGGAGAAACATTCAGTACTTC. This translates into CASSASGRNIQYF.

This clone came up once. J is TRBJ2-7 and V is TRBV29-1; D is unresolved. CDR1 is SQVTM and CDR2 is ANQGSEA in the germline V gene. This CDR3 contains 12 residues. V was clipped by 6 bases and J by 4 bases, with 13 bases between them. CDR3 sequence: CSVQDILYEQYF. DNA of the CDR3: TGCAGCGTCCAGGATATCCTATACGAGCAGTACTTC.

This chain links TRBV4-2 with TRBJ1-2; TRBD1 aligns across 8 bases. This CDR3 has 16 amino acids. V trimming: 3 bases; J trimming: 4 bases; junction bases outside the gene matches: 10. Germline V gene data show CDR1 as LGHNA and CDR2 as YNFKEQ. The chain's CDR3 is CASSHPGQGSPYGYTF. CDR3 bases: TGTGCCAGCAGCCACCCCGGACAGGGATCTCCCTATGGCTACACCTTC.

The CDR3: CASSLSGSGIEQFF. In DNA form, the CDR3 reads TGTGCCAGCAGCTTATCCGGTAGCGGGATTGAGCAGTTCTTC. The V and J genes are TRBV7-3 and TRBJ2-1; 8 bases line up with TRBD2. Trimming cost V 2 bases and J 9 bases; bases outside gene matches: 6. Germline V CDR1 and CDR2: SGHTA, FQGTGA. CDR3 length: 14 residues.

The CDR3 DNA reads TGCGCCAGCAGCCCAGGGGGTCGTGGGGCCAACGTCCTGACTTTC. It translates to CASSPGGRGANVLTF. This rearrangement joins TRBV5-1 to TRBJ2-6; 7 bases are shared with TRBD1. Unmatched junction bases numbered 4, after V lost 4 bases and J lost 3 bases. CDR3 length: 15 residues. Germline CDR1 and CDR2: SGHRS and YFSETQ.

The chain links TRBV6-1 to TRBJ1-1; D gene unclear. Germline-derived CDR1 and CDR2 are MNHNS and SASEGT. V was shortened by 5 bases and J by 7 bases, with 11 bases between the two germline ends. The CDR3 spans 12 residues. The DNA of the CDR3 is TGTGCCAGCAGTCAACTGATGTTTGAAGCTTTCTTT. This translates into CASSQLMFEAFF.